The 9 T cell receptor beta chains below all came from one sample that was sequenced in a study of T cell responses to AZD1222 COVID-19 vaccine. Sequenced by immunoSEQ multiplex PCR; TCRdb stores in-frame clones only, minus some. Altogether about 100,000 clones are present, 93% being singletons, with the ten largest covering around 5%. The sequencing used peripheral blood, collected on day 0 of AZD1222 vaccination. Receptors were obtained from an adult in good health.

The CDR3 protein is CASSPRAHLSSGNTIYF. The CDR3 nucleotides are TGTGCCAGCTCACCGCGGGCTCACCTTAGCTCTGGAAACACCATATATTTT. The chain uses TRBV18 and TRBJ1-3; D gene unclear. This CDR3 region has 17 residues. Germline assignment: CDR1 KGHSH and CDR2 LQKENI. Trimming left V 3 bases short and J 0 bases short, with 15 bases between.

This chain links TRBV6-5 with TRBJ2-3, with 10 positions matching TRBD2. The germline CDR1 and CDR2 sequences are MNHEY and SVGAGI. The CDR3 covers 14 residues. V lost 5 bases and J lost 6; bases outside the gene matches: 5. The CDR3 nucleotides read TGTGCCAGCAGTCCGGGACTAGCGTCGGATACGCAGTATTTT. This gives the protein CASSPGLASDTQYF.

The rearrangement joins TRBV25-1 to TRBJ2-2; D remains unclear. V lost 0 bases to trimming and J lost 3 bases, with 5 bases between them. The CDR3 length is 14 residues. CDR1 is MGHDK and CDR2 is SYGVNS in the germline V gene. The CDR3 protein is CASSEYGYTGELFF. In DNA form, the CDR3 reads TGTGCCAGCAGTGAATATGGCTACACCGGGGAGCTGTTTTTT. The full variable domain, with the rest looked up from reference TRBV25-1 and TRBJ2-2, is EADIYQTPRYLVIGTGKKITLECSQTMGHDKMYWYQQDPGMELHLIHYSYGVNSTEKGDLSSESTVSRIRTEHFPLTLESARPSHTSQYLCASSEYGYTGELFFGEGSRLTVL.

The rearrangement joins TRBV18 to TRBJ1-5, with a weak D call TRBD1 (6 bases). The V and J ends lost 4 bases and 1 base respectively, with 8 bases between them. This CDR3 comprises 14 residues. The V gene's germline CDR1 is KGHSH and CDR2 LQKENI. Here the CDR3 reads CASSLTGSNQPQHF. The CDR3 bases are TGTGCCAGCTCACTAACAGGGAGCAATCAGCCCCAGCATTTT. The full variable domain, rest sourced from reference TRBV18 and TRBJ1-5, is NAGVMQNPRHLVRRRGQEARLRCSPMKGHSHVYWYRQLPEEGLKFMVYLQKENIIDESGMPKERFSAEFPKEGPSILRIQQVVRGDSAAYFCASSLTGSNQPQHFGDGTRLSIL.

This chain uses TRBV7-9 with TRBJ1-2; 8 nucleotides line up with TRBD1. J was trimmed by 1 base and V by 1 base; bases with no gene match: 5. This CDR3 contains 16 residues. Germline CDR1 and CDR2: SEHNR and FQNEAQ (reference sequence). The CDR3 nucleotides read TGTGCCAGCAGCTTAGGGGTGGACAGGGATAACTATGGCTACACCTTC. Its protein product is CASSLGVDRDNYGYTF.

This chain uses TRBV15 with TRBJ1-4; maybe TRBD1 (5 bases). Trimming removed 0 bases at V and 7 bases at J, with 15 bases between. Germline V gene lookup returns CDR1 LNHNV and CDR2 YYDKDF (reference sequence). The length of the CDR3 is 16 residues. CDR3 sequence (DNA): TGTGCCACCAGCAGAGATGGCGGCAGGGCGGCTGAAAAACTGTTTTTT. This encodes CATSRDGGRAAEKLFF.

This clone was seen a few times. The chain has TRBV7-9 and TRBJ2-1; TRBD2 agrees at 9 bases. The germline CDR1 and CDR2 sequences are SEHNR and FQNEAQ (reference sequence). V lost 4 bases to trimming and J lost 2 bases; unmatched junction nucleotides: 12. This CDR3 contains 18 residues. The CDR3: CASSSITSGWTPYNEQFF. CDR3 bases: TGTGCCAGCAGCTCGATAACTAGCGGGTGGACTCCCTACAATGAGCAGTTCTTC.

The chain links TRBV7-9 to TRBJ1-5; 8 nucleotides line up with TRBD1. Germline trimming cut 4 bases from V and 3 bases from J; bases unmatched to any gene: 2. CDR3 length: 14 residues. Germline CDR1 and CDR2: SEHNR and FQNEAQ (reference sequence). CDR3 residues: CASSSDRDNQPQHF. The CDR3 nucleotides read TGTGCCAGCAGCTCGGACAGGGACAATCAGCCCCAGCATTTT. The full variable domain, its missing parts supplied by reference TRBV7-9 and TRBJ1-5, is DTGVSQNPRHKITKRGQNVTFRCDPISEHNRLYWYRQTLGQGPEFLTYFQNEAQLEKSRLLSDRFSAERPKGSFSTLEIQRTEQGDSAMYLCASSSDRDNQPQHFGDGTRLSIL.

A single count supports this clone. The chain uses TRBV9 and TRBJ2-7; the D is unclear. CDR3 length: 15 amino acids. Germline V lookup: CDR1 SGDLS, CDR2 YYNGEE. Trimming stripped 0 bases from V and 9 bases from J, with 19 bases between. The CDR3 spells CASSVGSDPGPRQYF. CDR3 bases: TGTGCCAGCAGCGTAGGTTCGGACCCCGGTCCCCGGCAGTACTTC.